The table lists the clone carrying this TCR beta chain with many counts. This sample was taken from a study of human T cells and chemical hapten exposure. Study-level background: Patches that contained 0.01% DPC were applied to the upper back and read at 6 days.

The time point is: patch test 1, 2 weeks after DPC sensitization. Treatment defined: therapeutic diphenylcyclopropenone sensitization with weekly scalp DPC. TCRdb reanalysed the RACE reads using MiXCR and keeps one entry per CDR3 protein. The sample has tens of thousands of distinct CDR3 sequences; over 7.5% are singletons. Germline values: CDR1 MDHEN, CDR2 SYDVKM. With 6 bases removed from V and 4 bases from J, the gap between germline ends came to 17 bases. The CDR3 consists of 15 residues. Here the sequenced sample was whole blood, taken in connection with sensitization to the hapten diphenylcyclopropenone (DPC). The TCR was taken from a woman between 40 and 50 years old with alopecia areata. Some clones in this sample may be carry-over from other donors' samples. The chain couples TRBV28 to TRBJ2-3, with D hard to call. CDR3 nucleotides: TGTGCCAGCAGCCGAAGGAGTCCCCCCTCAGATACGCAGTATTTT. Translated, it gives CASSRRSPPSDTQYF.